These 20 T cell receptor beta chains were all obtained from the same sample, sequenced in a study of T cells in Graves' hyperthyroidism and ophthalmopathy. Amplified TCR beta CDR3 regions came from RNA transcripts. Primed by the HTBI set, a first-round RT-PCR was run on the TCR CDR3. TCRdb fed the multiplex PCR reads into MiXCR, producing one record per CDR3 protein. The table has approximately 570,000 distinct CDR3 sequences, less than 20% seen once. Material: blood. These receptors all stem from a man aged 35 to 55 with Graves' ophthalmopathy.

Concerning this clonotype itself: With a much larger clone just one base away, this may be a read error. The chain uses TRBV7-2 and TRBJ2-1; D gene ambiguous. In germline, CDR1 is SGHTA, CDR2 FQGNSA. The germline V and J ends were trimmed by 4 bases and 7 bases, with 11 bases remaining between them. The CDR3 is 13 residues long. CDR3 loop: CASSSPPDNEQFF. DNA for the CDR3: TGTGCCAGCAGCTCCCCGCCCGATAATGAGCAGTTCTTC.

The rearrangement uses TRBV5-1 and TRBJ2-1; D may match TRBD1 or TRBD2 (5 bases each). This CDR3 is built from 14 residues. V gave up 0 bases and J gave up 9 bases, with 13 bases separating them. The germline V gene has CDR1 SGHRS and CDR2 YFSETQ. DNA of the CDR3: TGCGCCAGCAGCTTGGGGACCCGTGGGGGTGAGCAGTTCTTC. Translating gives CASSLGTRGGEQFF.

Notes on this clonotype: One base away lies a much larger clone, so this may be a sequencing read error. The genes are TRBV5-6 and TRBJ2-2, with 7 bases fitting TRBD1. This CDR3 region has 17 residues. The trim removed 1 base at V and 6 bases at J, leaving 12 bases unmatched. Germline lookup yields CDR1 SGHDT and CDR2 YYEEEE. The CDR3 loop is CASSLPPGQRFSGELFF. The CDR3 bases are TGTGCCAGCAGCTTGCCTCCGGGACAGAGGTTCTCCGGGGAGCTGTTTTTT.

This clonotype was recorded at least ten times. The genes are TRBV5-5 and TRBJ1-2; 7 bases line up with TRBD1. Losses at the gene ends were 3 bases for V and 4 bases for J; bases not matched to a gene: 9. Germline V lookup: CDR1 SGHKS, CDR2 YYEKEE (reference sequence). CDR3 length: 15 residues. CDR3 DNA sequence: TGTGCCAGCAGCTCCGACAGGGTGTCCGGCTATGGCTACACCTTC. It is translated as CASSSDRVSGYGYTF.

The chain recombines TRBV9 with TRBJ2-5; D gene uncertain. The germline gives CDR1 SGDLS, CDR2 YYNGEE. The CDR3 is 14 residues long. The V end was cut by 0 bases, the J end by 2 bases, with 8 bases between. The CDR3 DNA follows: TGTGCCAGCAGCGTAGGTCCAGAACAAGAGACCCAGTACTTC. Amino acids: CASSVGPEQETQYF.

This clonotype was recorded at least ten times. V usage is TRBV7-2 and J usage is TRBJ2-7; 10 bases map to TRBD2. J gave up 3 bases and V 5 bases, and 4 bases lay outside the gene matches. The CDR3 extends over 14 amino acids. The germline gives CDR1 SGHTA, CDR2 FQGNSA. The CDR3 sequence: CASSPRLAGYEQYF. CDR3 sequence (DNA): TGTGCCAGCAGCCCCCGACTAGCGGGCTACGAGCAGTACTTC.

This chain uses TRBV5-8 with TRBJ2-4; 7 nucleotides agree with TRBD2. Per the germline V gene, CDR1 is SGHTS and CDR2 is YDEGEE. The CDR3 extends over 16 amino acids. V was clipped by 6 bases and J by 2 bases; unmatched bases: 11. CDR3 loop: CASTGGRERTKNIQYF. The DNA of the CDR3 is TGTGCCAGCACCGGGGGGAGGGAACGGACCAAAAACATTCAGTACTTC.

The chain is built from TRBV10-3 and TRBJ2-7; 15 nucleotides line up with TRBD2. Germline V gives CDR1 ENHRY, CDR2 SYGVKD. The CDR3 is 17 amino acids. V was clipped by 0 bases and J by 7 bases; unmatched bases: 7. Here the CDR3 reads CAISESTGLAGGWEQYF. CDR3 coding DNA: TGTGCCATCAGTGAGTCCACGGGACTAGCGGGAGGATGGGAGCAGTACTTC.

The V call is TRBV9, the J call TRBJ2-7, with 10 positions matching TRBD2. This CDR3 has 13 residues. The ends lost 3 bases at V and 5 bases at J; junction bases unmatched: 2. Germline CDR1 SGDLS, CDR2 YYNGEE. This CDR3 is CASSDGTSDEQYF. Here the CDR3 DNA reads TGTGCCAGCAGCGACGGGACTAGCGACGAGCAGTACTTC.

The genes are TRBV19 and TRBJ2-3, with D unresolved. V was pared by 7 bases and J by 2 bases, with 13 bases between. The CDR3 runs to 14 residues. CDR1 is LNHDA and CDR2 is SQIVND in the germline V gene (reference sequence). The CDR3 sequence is CASNVRTHTDTQYF. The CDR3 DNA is TGTGCCAGTAATGTGCGTACACACACAGATACGCAGTATTTT.

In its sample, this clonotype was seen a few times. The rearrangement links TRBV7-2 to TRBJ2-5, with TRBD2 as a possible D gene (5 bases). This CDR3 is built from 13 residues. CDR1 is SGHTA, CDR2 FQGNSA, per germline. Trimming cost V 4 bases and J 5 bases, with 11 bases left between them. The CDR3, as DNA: TGTGCCAGCAGCTCAGGAGCTAGCGAGACCCAGTACTTC. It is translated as CASSSGASETQYF.

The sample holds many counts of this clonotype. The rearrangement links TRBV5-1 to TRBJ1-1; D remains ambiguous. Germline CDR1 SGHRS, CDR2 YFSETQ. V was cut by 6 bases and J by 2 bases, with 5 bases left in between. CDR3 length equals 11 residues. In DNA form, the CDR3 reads TGCGCCAGCATGGGAAACACTGAAGCTTTCTTT. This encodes CASMGNTEAFF.

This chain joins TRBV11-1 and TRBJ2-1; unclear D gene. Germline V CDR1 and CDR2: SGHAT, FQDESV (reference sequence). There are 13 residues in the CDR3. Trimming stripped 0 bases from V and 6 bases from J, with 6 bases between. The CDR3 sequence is CASSLAAANEQFF. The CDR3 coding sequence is TGTGCCAGCAGCTTAGCGGCTGCCAATGAGCAGTTCTTC.

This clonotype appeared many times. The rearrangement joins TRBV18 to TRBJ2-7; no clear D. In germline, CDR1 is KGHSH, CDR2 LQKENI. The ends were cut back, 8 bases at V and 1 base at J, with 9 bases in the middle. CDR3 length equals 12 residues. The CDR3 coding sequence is TGTGCCAGCAGTCCTGCTTCCTACGAGCAGTACTTC. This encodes CASSPASYEQYF.

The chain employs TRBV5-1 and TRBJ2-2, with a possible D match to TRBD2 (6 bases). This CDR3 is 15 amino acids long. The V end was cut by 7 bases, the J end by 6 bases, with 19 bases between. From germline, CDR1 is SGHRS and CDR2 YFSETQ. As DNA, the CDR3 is TGCGCCAGCTGCCCGTCAGCGGGTTCCGCCGGGGAGCTGTTTTTT. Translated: CASCPSAGSAGELFF.

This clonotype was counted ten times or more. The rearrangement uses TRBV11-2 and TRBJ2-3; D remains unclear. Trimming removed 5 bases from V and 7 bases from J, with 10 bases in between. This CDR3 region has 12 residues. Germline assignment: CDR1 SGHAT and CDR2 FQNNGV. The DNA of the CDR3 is TGTGCCAGCAGCCCTACCTTGTATACGCAGTATTTT. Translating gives CASSPTLYTQYF.

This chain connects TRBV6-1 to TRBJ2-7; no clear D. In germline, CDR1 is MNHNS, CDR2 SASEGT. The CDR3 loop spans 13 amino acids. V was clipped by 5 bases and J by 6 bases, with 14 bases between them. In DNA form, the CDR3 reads TGTGCCAGCAGTTCGAAGACAAATACCGAGCAGTACTTC. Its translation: CASSSKTNTEQYF.

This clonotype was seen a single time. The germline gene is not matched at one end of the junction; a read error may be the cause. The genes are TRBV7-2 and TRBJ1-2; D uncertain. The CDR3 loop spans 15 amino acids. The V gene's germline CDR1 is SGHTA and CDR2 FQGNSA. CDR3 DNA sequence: TGTGCCAGCGGCTTAGTTGCAGGAGGTAGCTATGGCTACACCTTC. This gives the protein CASGLVAGGSYGYTF.

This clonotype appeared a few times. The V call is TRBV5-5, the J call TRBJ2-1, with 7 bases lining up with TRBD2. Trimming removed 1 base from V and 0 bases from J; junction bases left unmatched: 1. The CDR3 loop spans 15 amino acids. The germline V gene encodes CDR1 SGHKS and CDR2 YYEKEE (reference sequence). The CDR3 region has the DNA TGTGCCAGCAGCTTGACTAGCGACTCCTACAATGAGCAGTTCTTC. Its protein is CASSLTSDSYNEQFF.

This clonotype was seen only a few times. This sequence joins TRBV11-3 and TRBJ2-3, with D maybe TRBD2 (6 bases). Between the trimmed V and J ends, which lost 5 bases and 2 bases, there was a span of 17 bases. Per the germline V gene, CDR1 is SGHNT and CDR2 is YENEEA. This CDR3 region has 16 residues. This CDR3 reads CASSQGRGSPTDTQYF. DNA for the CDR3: TGTGCCAGCAGCCAAGGTCGGGGGAGTCCCACAGATACGCAGTATTTT.